This T cell receptor (beta chain) was sequenced for a study of neurological immune-mediated disorders. Points from the study as a whole: Falling below healthy controls, multiple sclerosis showed the least TCR clonal expansion, while HTLV-1-associated myelopathy showed the most.

This clonotype was seen repeatedly, ten times or more. Its target is unknown. The germline V gene has CDR1 SGDLS and CDR2 YYNGEE. The CDR3 is 13 amino acids. V lost 3 bases and J 13 bases, leaving 14 bases between the germline ends. The group of healthy controls was made up of people who were blood bank volunteers in Maryland, USA. TCRdb re-called the 5' RACE reads through MiXCR, storing one row per CDR3 protein. The sample has roughly 60,000 distinct CDR3 sequences; roughly 10% are singletons. This receptor was obtained from a man aged 55-75 years in good health. V is TRBV9 and J is TRBJ1-6, with D unresolved. Sequenced input: PBMCs. The DNA of the CDR3 is TGTGCCAGCAGCGCCAGTTCGGGGTACCCCCTCCACTTT. Translation: CASSASSGYPLHF.